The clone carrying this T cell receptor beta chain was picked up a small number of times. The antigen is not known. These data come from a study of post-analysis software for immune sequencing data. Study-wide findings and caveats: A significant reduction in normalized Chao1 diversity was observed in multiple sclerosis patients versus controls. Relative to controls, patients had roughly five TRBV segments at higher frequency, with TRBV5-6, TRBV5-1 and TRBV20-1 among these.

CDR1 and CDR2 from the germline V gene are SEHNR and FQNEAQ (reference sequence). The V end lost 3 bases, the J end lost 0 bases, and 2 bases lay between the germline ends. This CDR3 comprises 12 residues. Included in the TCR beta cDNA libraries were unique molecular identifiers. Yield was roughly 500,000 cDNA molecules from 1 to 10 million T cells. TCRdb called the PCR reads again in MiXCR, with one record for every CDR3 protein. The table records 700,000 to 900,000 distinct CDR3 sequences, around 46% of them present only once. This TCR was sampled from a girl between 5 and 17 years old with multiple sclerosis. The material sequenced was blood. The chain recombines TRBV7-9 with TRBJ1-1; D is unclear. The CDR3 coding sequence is TGTGCCAGCAGCTTTTTGAACACTGAAGCTTTCTTT. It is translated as CASSFLNTEAFF.